A single sample is the source of the 21 T cell receptor beta chains below, sequenced in a study of graft-versus-host responses after intestinal transplantation. No antigens are known for them. Using immunoSEQ multiplex PCR, the repertoire was profiled, and TCRdb retains in-frame clones only, with some absent. The table lists over 85,000 clones, over 90% of them singletons. The sequencing here drew on unstimulated CD4+ T cells sorted from spleen or lymph node cells, taken before transplant. These TCRs come from a human donor who was the organ donor for an intestinal transplant.

This chain joins TRBV28 and TRBJ1-5; the D gene is possibly TRBD1 (5 bases). Germline V gene lookup returns CDR1 MDHEN and CDR2 SYDVKM. There are 12 residues in the CDR3. CDR3 in DNA: TGTGTTTCAGCCGGGGCGGATCAGCCCCAGCATTTT. This translates into CVSAGADQPQHF.

The chain has TRBV27 and TRBJ1-2; TRBD1 aligns across 7 bases. The V gene's germline CDR1 is MNHEY and CDR2 SMNVEV (reference sequence). V lost 6 bases to trimming and J lost 4 bases; unmatched junction nucleotides: 14. This CDR3 is built from 16 residues. CDR3 bases: TGTGCCAGCAGAAAAACAGGGGCCTTCGCCTCCTATGGCTACACCTTC. It yields the protein CASRKTGAFASYGYTF.

V gene TRBV30 combines with J gene TRBJ2-3, with TRBD2 matching over 7 bases. CDR3 length: 15 amino acids. Trimming took 0 bases from V and 2 from J; bases not matched to a gene: 5. Germline CDR1 and CDR2: GTSNPN and SVGIG (reference sequence). Written as DNA, the CDR3 is TGTGCCTGGAGTGTCCCTAGCGGTCACACAGATACGCAGTATTTT. Protein sequence: CAWSVPSGHTDTQYF.

This clone was recorded only once. The J gene is TRBJ2-5, the V gene TRBV6-1; TRBD2 is a possible D gene (6 bases). Germline V lookup: CDR1 MNHNS, CDR2 SASEGT. Deletions cut 7 bases from V and 5 bases from J, with 11 bases between. This CDR3 contains 12 residues. The DNA of the CDR3 is TGTGCCAGCACATGGGGGAGGGAGACCCAGTACTTC. This codes for CASTWGRETQYF.

The chain couples TRBV5-4 to TRBJ2-5; D is unclear. Trimming left V 1 base short and J 0 bases short, with 10 bases between. Germline lookup yields CDR1 SGHNT and CDR2 YYREEE (reference sequence). This CDR3 contains 15 residues. In nucleotides, the CDR3 is TGTGCCAGCAGCTTGTCTAGACTCGACCAAGAGACCCAGTACTTC. This encodes CASSLSRLDQETQYF.

This rearrangement joins TRBV2 to TRBJ2-7; 11 bases line up with TRBD1. Germline V gives CDR1 SNHLY, CDR2 FYNNEI. V shed 3 bases and J 6 bases; nucleotides not matched to a gene: 1. This CDR3 is built from 13 residues. The CDR3 bases are TGTGCCAGCAGTGAGGGGACAGGGGGCGAGCAGTACTTC. It encodes CASSEGTGGEQYF.

This sequence joins TRBV27 and TRBJ2-5; D ambiguous. V gave up 3 bases and J gave up 0 bases, with 5 bases separating them. Germline CDR1 and CDR2: MNHEY and SMNVEV (reference sequence). CDR3 length: 13 amino acids. The CDR3 nucleotides are TGTGCCAGCAGTTTGACGTACCAAGAGACCCAGTACTTC. Protein sequence: CASSLTYQETQYF.

The chain recombines TRBV7-2 with TRBJ1-1; 7 bases are a match to TRBD1. The CDR3 loop spans 17 amino acids. From germline, CDR1 is SGHTA and CDR2 FQGNSA. Trimming removed 0 bases from V and 1 base from J; junction bases left unmatched: 8. The chain's CDR3 is CASSLASKTGRNTEAFF. The CDR3 DNA reads as TGTGCCAGCAGCTTAGCCTCTAAGACAGGGCGGAACACTGAAGCTTTCTTT.

The gene calls are TRBV7-2 and TRBJ2-7; 8 bases align to TRBD2. The CDR3 runs 15 residues. The germline gives CDR1 SGHTA, CDR2 FQGNSA. The V and J ends lost 6 bases and 0 bases, in that order; junction bases with no gene match: 7. The DNA of the CDR3 is TGTGCCAGCAGTCGGAGCGGGGGACTCTCCTACGAGCAGTACTTC. Protein: CASSRSGGLSYEQYF.

This sequence joins TRBV6-6 and TRBJ2-1, with D unclear. The V end was cut by 2 bases, the J end by 5 bases, with 7 bases between. The germline gives CDR1 MNHNY, CDR2 SVGAGI (reference sequence). This CDR3 is 13 amino acids long. CDR3 protein: CASSYSINNEQFF. The CDR3 DNA is TGTGCCAGCAGTTACAGTATAAACAATGAGCAGTTCTTC.

This chain joins TRBV7-2 and TRBJ1-5; no definite D call. The CDR3 has 16 residues. The V gene's germline CDR1 is SGHTA and CDR2 FQGNSA. V was shortened by 4 bases and J by 0 bases, with 13 bases between the two germline ends. As DNA, the CDR3 is TGTGCCAGCAGCTCCCAATCGGGTCCTAGCAATCAGCCCCAGCATTTT. It codes for CASSSQSGPSNQPQHF.

The chain uses TRBV18 and TRBJ1-1, with D maybe TRBD1 (6 bases). The ends were cut back, 6 bases at V and 2 bases at J, with 19 bases in the middle. CDR1 is KGHSH and CDR2 is LQKENI in the germline V gene. The CDR3 covers 16 residues. The CDR3 loop reads CASSQNYGTYNTEAFF. The CDR3 DNA follows: TGTGCCAGCTCGCAAAATTACGGGACATACAACACTGAAGCTTTCTTT.

The CDR3 is CASSLGGGETQYF. The CDR3 DNA sequence: TGTGCCAGCAGCTTGGGCGGGGGCGAGACCCAGTACTTC. V is TRBV5-4 and J is TRBJ2-5, with D possibly matching TRBD2 (7 bases). In germline, CDR1 is SGHNT, CDR2 YYREEE (reference sequence). V lost 0 bases, J lost 5 bases, and 8 bases lay in between. The CDR3 is 13 residues long.

As concerns this clone: A junction boundary mismatches the germline segment, possibly from a read error. The chain is built from TRBV5-1 and TRBJ2-1, with D unclear. CDR1 and CDR2 from the germline V gene are SGHRS and YFSETQ. CDR3 length equals 15 residues. The CDR3 spells CASSLGLGSFNEQFF. The CDR3 DNA follows: TGCGCCAGCAGCTTGGGGCTAGGCTCCTTCAATGAGCAGTTCTTC. The full variable domain, its missing parts supplied by reference TRBV5-1 and TRBJ2-1, is KAGVTQTPRYLIKTRGQQVTLSCSPISGHRSVSWYQQTPGQGLQFLFEYFSETQRNKGNFPGRFSGRQFSNSRSEMNVSTLELGDSALYLCASSLGLGSFNEQFFGPGTRLTVL.

The V call is TRBV19, the J call TRBJ2-3, with 12 bases aligning to TRBD2. Germline V CDR1 and CDR2: LNHDA, SQIVND (reference sequence). The V segment lost 1 base and the J segment 3 bases; nucleotides outside the gene matches: 5. The CDR3 extends over 17 amino acids. This chain's CDR3 is CASSIAPSGGATDTQYF. CDR3 coding DNA: TGTGCCAGTAGTATAGCGCCTAGCGGGGGGGCTACAGATACGCAGTATTTT.

This chain joins TRBV7-8 and TRBJ1-2, with 9 bases lining up with TRBD1. The junction had 2 bases not matched to a gene; V was cut back by 5 bases and J by 4 bases. Germline CDR1 SGHVS, CDR2 FQNEAQ. The CDR3 covers 13 residues. CDR3 sequence (DNA): TGTGCCAGCAGCCAGACAGGGGGCTATGGCTACACCTTC. Amino acid sequence: CASSQTGGYGYTF.

The J gene is TRBJ2-7, the V gene TRBV5-1, with 8 bases matching TRBD1. J lost 4 bases, V lost 4 bases, and 13 bases had no gene match. The CDR3 is 16 amino acids. The germline V gene encodes CDR1 SGHRS and CDR2 YFSETQ. The CDR3, as DNA: TGCGCCAGCAGCGCAAACCCCGGGACAGGCGCTTACGAGCAGTACTTC. It is translated as CASSANPGTGAYEQYF.

The sample holds one count of this clone. The J gene is TRBJ1-2, the V gene TRBV19; TRBD1 matches 7 bases. Germline V lookup: CDR1 LNHDA, CDR2 SQIVND (reference sequence). CDR3 size: 12 residues. J lost 9 bases, V lost 5 bases, and 6 bases had no gene match. Written as DNA, the CDR3 is TGTGCCAGTAGTCTGAGGGGGCTGAGCTACACCTTC. This sequence encodes CASSLRGLSYTF.

This clone was picked up a small number of times. The rearrangement links TRBV5-1 to TRBJ2-2; no reliable D call. Germline assignment: CDR1 SGHRS and CDR2 YFSETQ. V was cut by 1 base and J by 5 bases, with 12 bases left in between. The CDR3 sequence is 15 residues long. This CDR3 reads CASSLTLGRTGELFF. Written as DNA, the CDR3 is TGCGCCAGCAGCTTGACCCTAGGAAGGACCGGGGAGCTGTTTTTT.

This clone was recorded only once. This chain uses TRBV28 with TRBJ1-2, with a possible D match to TRBD1 (6 bases). This CDR3 spans 15 amino acids. Germline V gives CDR1 MDHEN, CDR2 SYDVKM. The V gene lost 7 bases and the J gene lost 4 bases, with 19 bases spanning the gap. CDR3 nucleotides: TGTGCCAGCACCCCCATTGGGGGGGCTCTCTATGGCTACACCTTC. Translating it yields CASTPIGGALYGYTF.

The V and J genes are TRBV6-6 and TRBJ1-2, with 8 bases lining up with TRBD1. Germline V gene lookup returns CDR1 MNHNY and CDR2 SVGAGI (reference sequence). The CDR3 is made up of 15 amino acids. V lost 5 bases and J lost 4; bases outside the gene matches: 9. The chain's CDR3 is CASSPRDRILYGYTF. The DNA for the CDR3 is TGTGCCAGCAGTCCTCGGGACAGGATTCTCTATGGCTACACCTTC.